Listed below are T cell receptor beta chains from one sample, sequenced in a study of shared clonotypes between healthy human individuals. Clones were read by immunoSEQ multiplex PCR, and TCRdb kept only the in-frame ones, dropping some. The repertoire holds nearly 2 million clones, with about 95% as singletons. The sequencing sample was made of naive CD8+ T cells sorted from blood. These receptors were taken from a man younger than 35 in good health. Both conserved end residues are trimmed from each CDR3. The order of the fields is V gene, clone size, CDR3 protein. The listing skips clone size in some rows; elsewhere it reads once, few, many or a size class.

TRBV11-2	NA	ASSWTAGEGYT
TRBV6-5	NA	ASSYGGDLGTEAF
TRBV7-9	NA	ASSFDGGAGPVWLFDAF
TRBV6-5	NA	ASSGRDVANYGYT
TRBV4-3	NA	ASSRPPGQGDNEQF
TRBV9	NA	ASSPSTGTDTQY
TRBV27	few	ASSYGTGGYEQY
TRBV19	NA	ASGGHHNYGYT
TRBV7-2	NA	ASSLAGLAGAVSYEQY
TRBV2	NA	ASSEALYTEAF
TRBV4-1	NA	ASSLAGSNNEQF
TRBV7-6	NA	ASSLAGSGELF
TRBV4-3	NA	ASSQSPISGLAKNIQY
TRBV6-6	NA	ASSWGRLAGDNEQF
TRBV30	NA	AWSWGDNEQF
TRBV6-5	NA	ASSLFGSGTNEQF
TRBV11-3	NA	ASSFWGREGDQPQH
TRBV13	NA	ASSARGGPETQY
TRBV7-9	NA	ASSQAGGDYGYT
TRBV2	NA	ASYGPTAGGFTGELF
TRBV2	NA	ASNRPEGAHNTEAF
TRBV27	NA	ASSGTGGMELYEQY
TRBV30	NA	AWSSAGTETYEQY
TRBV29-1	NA	SVLKRGTYNEQF
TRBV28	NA	ASSPGQGYQPQH
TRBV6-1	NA	ASSELAGRSYEQY
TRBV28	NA	ASSLLGENYGYT
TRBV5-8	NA	ASSFGLAGGPYNEQF
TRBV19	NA	ASSIEGNQPQH
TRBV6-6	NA	ASSGDSYEQY
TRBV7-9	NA	ASSSKREIASEQY
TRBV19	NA	ASSMELRQETQY
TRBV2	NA	ASKGPIGQNTEAF
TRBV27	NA	ASSLTDGSYEQY
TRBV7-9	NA	ASSLDPGGVNEQF
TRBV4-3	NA	ASSPRGIAEAF
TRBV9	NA	ASSASGTSGDTDTQY
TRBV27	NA	ASSAGAGTTNQPQH
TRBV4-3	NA	ASSQVLGSSYEQY
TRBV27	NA	ASSPPGENVFYEQY
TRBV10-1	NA	ASSEFGHYNEQF
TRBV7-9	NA	ASSPGSLATREQY
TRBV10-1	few	ASSDATLSEQY
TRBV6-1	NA	ASSETSPRYRQPQH
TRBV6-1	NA	ASSAGRWMGYGYT
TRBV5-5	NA	ASRPGAGGQTSTDTQY